One and the same sample provided the 23 T cell receptor beta chains below, sequenced in a study of cytomegalovirus exposure and HLA in healthy donors (dated by TCRdb to between 2016 and 2019). Preparation of the library involved the immunoSEQ multiplex PCR assay. A mixture of 60 forward primers for TCR Vbeta segments and 13 reverse primers for TCR Jbeta segments was used in the multiplex PCR. The table comes from immuneACCESS by way of TCRdb, which keeps in-frame sequences with V and J called. Part of the clones is missing from these tables; in studies checked, under half for an unresolved V gene and the rest for unknown reasons. This sample has 150,000 to 200,000 clones in its table, and 79% of those were observed once. The ten largest clones represent approximately 2.4% of the sample. Sample: PBMCs. Source of these receptors: a woman in her fifties or sixties in good health and CMV-seronegative.

The CDR3 sequence is CASSSGPPDRGLAGELFF. In DNA form, the CDR3 reads TGTGCCAGTAGTAGCGGACCCCCGGACAGGGGGCTTGCCGGGGAGCTGTTTTTT. The V and J genes are TRBV19 and TRBJ2-2; 11 positions match TRBD1. CDR3 size: 18 residues. Germline V gene lookup returns CDR1 LNHDA and CDR2 SQIVND (reference sequence). J lost 6 bases, V lost 4 bases, and 13 bases had no gene match. Drawing the rest from reference TRBV19 and TRBJ2-2, the complete variable domain is DGGITQSPKYLFRKEGQNVTLSCEQNLNHDAMYWYRQDPGQGLRLIYYSQIVNDFQKGDIAEGYSVSREKKESFPLTVTSAQKNPTAFYLCASSSGPPDRGLAGELFFGEGSRLTVL.

The rearrangement joins TRBV27 to TRBJ2-5; perhaps TRBD2 as D (5 bases). There are 17 residues in the CDR3. The V gene lost 3 bases and the J gene lost 2 bases, with 19 bases spanning the gap. Germline CDR1 reads MNHEY; CDR2 reads SMNVEV (reference sequence). CDR3 sequence reads: CASSLRTRKRIQETQYF. CDR3 sequence (DNA): TGTGCCAGCAGTTTGAGGACCCGTAAGCGGATACAAGAGACCCAGTACTTC.

The chain recombines TRBV7-2 with TRBJ1-5, with TRBD1 identical over 7 bases. Trimming took 5 bases from V and 7 from J; bases not matched to a gene: 11. Germline loops: CDR1 SGHTA, CDR2 FQGNSA. The CDR3 contains 15 residues. CDR3 nucleotides: TGTGCCAGCAGCATAGGGACAGACCTGGGCCAGCCCCAGCATTTT. Its translation: CASSIGTDLGQPQHF.

About this clone: One junction end disagrees with the germline gene, perhaps due to a read error. J is TRBJ1-1 and V is TRBV7-9, with 7 bases lining up with TRBD1. The CDR3 loop spans 16 amino acids. Germline V gene lookup returns CDR1 SEHNR and CDR2 FQNEAQ (reference sequence). CDR3 loop: CSSSTGSTGWNTEAFF. Here the CDR3 DNA reads TGTTCCAGCAGCACCGGATCGACAGGGTGGAACACTGAAGCTTTCTTT.

The chain couples TRBV13 to TRBJ1-3; perhaps TRBD1 as D (5 bases). Trimming left V 5 bases short and J 5 bases short, with 10 bases between. The CDR3 consists of 13 residues. Per germline, CDR1 PRHDT and CDR2 FYEKMQ (reference sequence). The CDR3 is CASSLRERNTIYF. CDR3 nucleotide sequence: TGTGCCAGCAGCCTCAGGGAAAGAAACACCATATATTTT.

The chain combines TRBV19 with TRBJ2-3, with 8 bases fitting TRBD2. CDR3 length: 16 amino acids. V lost 7 bases and J lost 6; bases outside the gene matches: 15. Germline CDR1 LNHDA, CDR2 SQIVND (reference sequence). The CDR3 DNA reads as TGTGCCAGTACTCTCCGGGGCCGGGGGGGGCCCGATACGCAGTATTTT. Translation: CASTLRGRGGPDTQYF.

This sequence joins TRBV11-2 and TRBJ1-3; 10 bases agree with TRBD1. Germline values: CDR1 SGHAT, CDR2 FQNNGV. The CDR3 sequence is 16 residues long. With 5 bases clipped from V and 2 bases from J, the junction kept 6 bases outside the gene matches. CDR3 sequence (DNA): TGTGCCAGCAGCCCCGCGGGACAGGGGACTGGAAACACCATATATTTT. Translated, it gives CASSPAGQGTGNTIYF.

This chain connects TRBV30 to TRBJ1-5, with TRBD1 matching over 7 bases. Per germline, CDR1 GTSNPN and CDR2 SVGIG (reference sequence). CDR3 length: 13 residues. With 5 bases clipped from V and 3 bases from J, the junction kept 4 bases outside the gene matches. DNA for the CDR3: TGTGCCTGGGCAGGGGGAGACAATCAGCCCCAGCATTTT. Translation gives CAWAGGDNQPQHF.

The chain couples TRBV7-2 to TRBJ1-2; maybe TRBD1 (6 bases). Trimming took off 0 bases at V and 7 bases at J, with 18 bases between the two ends. The germline CDR1 and CDR2 sequences are SGHTA and FQGNSA. This CDR3 is built from 16 residues. CDR3 bases: TGTGCCAGCAGCTTAGCTCGGGCGAGTGGGGGGGCTGGCTACACCTTC. Translated: CASSLARASGGAGYTF.

V and J are TRBV29-1 and TRBJ1-1, with 7 bases fitting TRBD1. This CDR3 comprises 13 residues. The V gene end was trimmed by 4 bases and the J gene end by 2 bases; junction bases not matched to a gene: 4. CDR1 SQVTM and CDR2 ANQGSEA come from the germline V gene. The CDR3 bases are TGCAGCGTTGTCGACAGGGTTAACACTGAAGCTTTCTTT. Protein: CSVVDRVNTEAFF.

V and J are TRBV28 and TRBJ2-7, with a tentative D call TRBD2 (6 bases). In germline, CDR1 is MDHEN, CDR2 SYDVKM. Trimming shortened V by 5 bases and J by 7 bases, and 18 bases separated the two germline ends. This CDR3 spans 14 amino acids. In DNA, the CDR3 is TGTGCCAGCAGTCTCCCGGGCGGGGTGAGGGAGCAGTACTTC. As protein: CASSLPGGVREQYF.

As to this clone: One junction end does not reproduce the germline sequence, and a read error may be involved. J is TRBJ2-1 and V is TRBV7-9; 7 bases align to TRBD2. Germline CDR1 SEHNR, CDR2 FQNEAQ (reference sequence). The CDR3 is 14 amino acids. The CDR3 DNA reads TGTTCCAGCAGCCAACCGCGGCGGGGGAATGAGCAGTTCTTC. Amino acids: CSSSQPRRGNEQFF.

V usage is TRBV27 and J usage is TRBJ2-7; the D gene is possibly TRBD2 (6 bases). The CDR3 consists of 14 residues. The germline gives CDR1 MNHEY, CDR2 SMNVEV (reference sequence). V lost 3 bases and J lost 3, with 12 bases in between. The CDR3 bases are TGTGCCAGCAGTTTTGGCGGGGCCCGCTACGAGCAGTACTTC. Translating it yields CASSFGGARYEQYF.

The chain combines TRBV12-5 with TRBJ1-5, with D perhaps TRBD1 (5 bases). The CDR3 totals 20 residues. V lost 2 bases to trimming and J lost 2 bases, with 25 bases between them. Germline CDR1 is LGHNT and CDR2 is FRNRAP. CDR3 nucleotides: TGTGCTAGTGGTTTGCTTCGCCCAATACGAGCGGGGGTAGGCAATCAGCCCCAGCATTTT. Protein: CASGLLRPIRAGVGNQPQHF.

The V call is TRBV28, the J call TRBJ1-2; the match to TRBD1 covers 7 bases. V shed 8 bases, J shed 8 bases, and the junction held 11 bases outside the gene matches. Germline loops: CDR1 MDHEN, CDR2 SYDVKM. This CDR3 spans 13 amino acids. In DNA form, the CDR3 reads TGTGCCAGCGGGGAAGACAGGGTAAGCGGCTACACCTTC. This codes for CASGEDRVSGYTF.

The chain is built from TRBV19 and TRBJ2-1; 12 bases fit TRBD2. The CDR3 is 17 residues long. Per the germline V gene, CDR1 is LNHDA and CDR2 is SQIVND (reference sequence). The V segment lost 7 bases and the J segment 8 bases; nucleotides outside the gene matches: 15. The CDR3: CASNRGPSGGAGDEQFF. DNA of the CDR3: TGTGCCAGTAACCGTGGGCCTAGCGGGGGGGCCGGGGATGAGCAGTTCTTC.

This clone was observed a few times. The rearrangement joins TRBV15 to TRBJ2-2; a possible D gene is TRBD2 (6 bases). CDR1 and CDR2 from the germline V gene are LNHNV and YYDKDF (reference sequence). This CDR3 contains 17 residues. The germline V and J ends were trimmed by 1 base and 6 bases, with 18 bases remaining between them. The CDR3, as DNA: TGTGCCACCAGCAGAGTTGGAAGGAGCGGGTTCCCCGGGGAGCTGTTTTTT. Protein sequence: CATSRVGRSGFPGELFF.

This CDR3 is CATSRDWSLDEKLFF. The CDR3 region has the DNA TGTGCCACCAGCAGAGATTGGAGTTTGGATGAAAAACTGTTTTTT. J is TRBJ1-4 and V is TRBV15, with D uncertain. The CDR3 is made up of 15 amino acids. Germline values: CDR1 LNHNV, CDR2 YYDKDF (reference sequence). Trimming left V 0 bases short and J 6 bases short, with 11 bases between.

This clone was recorded once. CDR3 region: CASSSIGTGRNEQYF. The DNA of the CDR3 is TGCGCCAGCAGCTCGATTGGGACAGGGCGGAACGAGCAGTACTTC. This chain connects TRBV5-1 to TRBJ2-7, with 9 bases that match TRBD1. J lost 5 bases, V lost 3 bases, and 9 bases had no gene match. There are 15 residues in the CDR3. Germline V gene sequence: CDR1 SGHRS, CDR2 YFSETQ.

For the CDR3, the DNA is TGTGCCAGCAGTGAAGGGCCGGGACAGGGGGCAGGTGGGGCCAACGTCCTGACTTTC. Its protein is CASSEGPGQGAGGANVLTF. The chain employs TRBV6-1 and TRBJ2-6; TRBD1 matches 12 bases. CDR1 MNHNS and CDR2 SASEGT come from the germline V gene. The CDR3 loop spans 19 amino acids. With V trimmed by 1 base and J by 3 bases, 7 bases remained unmatched.

This chain links TRBV6-5 with TRBJ2-7; 10 positions match TRBD1. V was clipped by 3 bases and J by 3 bases; unmatched bases: 5. Germline CDR1 is MNHEY and CDR2 is SVGAGI. This CDR3 is built from 15 residues. The CDR3 region has the DNA TGTGCCAGCAGTTATGACAGGGGGCAGGGCTACGAGCAGTACTTC. This encodes CASSYDRGQGYEQYF.

The rearrangement uses TRBV7-2 and TRBJ1-4, with D maybe TRBD1 (6 bases). Per germline, CDR1 SGHTA and CDR2 FQGNSA. The ends were cut back, 5 bases at V and 8 bases at J, with 18 bases in the middle. This CDR3 has 15 amino acids. This CDR3 reads CASSPGQSPPEKLFF. CDR3 nucleotides: TGTGCCAGCAGCCCGGGACAAAGCCCTCCAGAAAAACTGTTTTTT. The variable domain in full, completed from reference TRBV7-2 and TRBJ1-4, reads GAGVSQSPSNKVTEKGKDVELRCDPISGHTALYWYRQSLGQGLEFLIYFQGNSAPDKSGLPSDRFSAERTGGSVSTLTIQRTQQEDSAVYLCASSPGQSPPEKLFFGSGTQLSVL.

About this clone: The junction shows a germline mismatch at one end, possibly a read error. The chain uses TRBV7-9 and TRBJ2-5, with 7 positions matching TRBD2. The DNA end favors TRBJ2-7, so the J call may be wrong. The CDR3 runs 14 residues. The germline V gene has CDR1 SEHNR and CDR2 FQNEAQ (reference sequence). Here the CDR3 reads CSSSLREASYEQYF. Written as DNA, the CDR3 is TGTTCCAGCAGCTTACGGGAGGCCTCCTACGAGCAGTACTTC.